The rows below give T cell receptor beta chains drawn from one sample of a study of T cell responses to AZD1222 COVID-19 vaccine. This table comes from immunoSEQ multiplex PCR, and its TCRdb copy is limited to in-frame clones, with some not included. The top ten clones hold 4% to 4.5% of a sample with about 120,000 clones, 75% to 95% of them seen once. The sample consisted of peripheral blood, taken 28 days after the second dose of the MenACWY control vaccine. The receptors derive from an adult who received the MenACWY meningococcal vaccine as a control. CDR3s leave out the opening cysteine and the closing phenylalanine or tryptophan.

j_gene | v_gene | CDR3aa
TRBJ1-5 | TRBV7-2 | ASSPGTGRNQPQH
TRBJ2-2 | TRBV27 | ASSHTGELF
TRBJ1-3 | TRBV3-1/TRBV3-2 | ASSQQNTLANTIY
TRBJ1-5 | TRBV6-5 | ASSPRGGANQPQH
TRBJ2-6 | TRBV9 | ASSVEGFGTAGANVLT
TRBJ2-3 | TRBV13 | ASERLAGTDTQY
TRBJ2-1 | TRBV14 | ASSQGGGPNEQF
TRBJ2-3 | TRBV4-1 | ASSQEGLQTYTDTQY
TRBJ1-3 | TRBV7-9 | ASSLAVGISGNTIY
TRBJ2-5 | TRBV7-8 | ASSAPLSFGETQY
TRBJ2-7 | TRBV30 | AWSVGGEQY
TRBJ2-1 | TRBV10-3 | AISERRTNNEQF
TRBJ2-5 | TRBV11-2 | ASSFRQGAYLGTQY
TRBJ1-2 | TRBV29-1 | SVEVAKYGYT
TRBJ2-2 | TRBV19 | ASSIILTHTGELF